This note documents a single TCR beta chain sequence. Its antigen target is currently unknown. Base qualities are not recorded, but no much larger clone differs from it by a single base. The immunoSEQ Assay, a bias-controlled multiplex PCR, was used to amplify TCRbeta CDR3 regions from genomic DNA. Turning to the authors' computational methods: The number of nucleated cells in each sample was estimated from the amplification of reference gene primers within the assay. To quantify the absolute abundance of each unique TCRbeta CDR3 rearrangement, sequence reads were collapsed and filtered. Productive Simpson clonality was computed per sample as the square root of Simpson's diversity index over productive rearrangements. Here the immuneACCESS table is served through TCRdb, limited to in-frame sequences with V and J called. Missing clones are a known gap in these copies; in checked studies unresolved V genes cover under half, and the rest lacks a known reason. That table is the source of V, J and clone size, and D and trimming were worked out from the DNA. Recorded for this sample are about 220,000 clones; 88% of them occurred a single time. The ten largest clonotypes hold approximately 14% of the sample.

The data derive from a study of blood T cell repertoires in COVID-19 (dated by TCRdb to 2020 to 2022). At the level of the whole study: The collaborator samples originated in the United States, Italy and Spain and spanned the acute and convalescent phases of COVID-19. The prospective study material was composed of cDNA or gDNA derived from T cells, B-cell-depleted T cells, or PBMCs. Deeply sampled blood TCRbeta repertoires from subjects exposed to, actively infected with, or recovered from COVID-19 were included in the dataset. The repertoires were released in a freely available public database intended as a resource for research on the immune response to SARS-CoV-2. The samples were drawn from the first 160 participants of the ongoing ImmuneRACE study and from 1,254 subjects provided by 6 global collaborators. Nearly every sample came with metadata listing a de-identified subject ID, COVID-19 status, age in years and sex. Where available, HLA class I and class II types were taken from metadata supplied by the sample provider and were not determined by assay-based typing. What the research found in general, with its limitations: Clinical and demographic metadata were provided uncurated, with the amount varying by source and participant.

Participants in the prospective study were aged roughly 18 to 89 years, lived in 20 to 25 United States geographic areas, and enrolled through a virtual design. To assign participants to cohorts, the prospective study relied on clinical history that participants themselves reported in a screening survey and a study questionnaire. In the prospective study, mobile phlebotomists collected whole blood, serum and a nasopharyngeal or oropharyngeal swab from each participant. Over an approximately 2-month period, participants in the prospective study had the option of providing additional blood draws and questionnaires. Blood samples from the prospective study were shipped frozen or at room temperature prior to DNA extraction. The CDR3 covers 11 residues, taking in both the cysteine and the phenylalanine. The only DNA kept is the CDR3, 33 bases in frame from the first base. The trim is 4 bases for V and 10 bases for J, with a gap of 8 bases between the germline ends.

The chain joins TRBV12-3 or TRBV12-4 to TRBJ2-1, with no confidently assigned D gene. The TCR was taken from a woman aged 50 to 60 with acute COVID-19. The sequencing input was PBMCs or T cells enriched from blood (not recorded which). The CDR3 reads CASSSPREQFF. The sequenced DNA is TGTGCCAGCAGTTCCCCGAGGGAGCAGTTCTTC.